A selection of T cell receptor beta chains follows, all from one sample in a study of cytomegalovirus exposure and HLA in healthy donors. Libraries were prepared by immunoSEQ multiplex PCR; TCRdb keeps only in-frame clonotypes and omits some of them. This repertoire includes over 55,000 clones. Source material: PBMCs. The receptors shown here come from a male donor in good health and CMV-seronegative. Each CDR3 is given with its conserved first and last residue. The D gene is left open where the match is weak.

J: TRBJ1-2
V: TRBV28
D: .
DNA: TGTGCCAGCAGCCCCGGGAGCCAGAGAAGAGGCTACACCTTC
CDR3: CASSPGSQRRGYTF

J: TRBJ1-5
V: TRBV4-2
D: .
DNA: TGTGCCAGCAGCCAAGTGGGGGGGTCTCAGCCCCAGCATTTT
CDR3: CASSQVGGSQPQHF

J: TRBJ2-1
V: TRBV5-1
D: .
DNA: TGCGCCAGCAGCTTGAGGGCGGCTAGCGCATACAATGAGCAGTTCTTC
CDR3: CASSLRAASAYNEQFF

J: TRBJ1-2
V: TRBV6-6
D: TRBD1
DNA: TGTGCCAGCAGGACGGGACAGCTTTATGGCTACACCTTC
CDR3: CASRTGQLYGYTF

J: TRBJ2-6
V: TRBV7-3
D: TRBD2
DNA: TGTGCCAGCAGCCCGGGGGGTAGCTCTGGGGCCAACGTCCTGACTTTC
CDR3: CASSPGGSSGANVLTF

J: TRBJ2-7
V: TRBV11-2
D: .
DNA: TGTGCCAGCAGCTTATCAGTCTACGAGCAGTACTTC
CDR3: CASSLSVYEQYF

J: TRBJ1-2
V: TRBV30
D: .
DNA: TGTGCCGGGAGTGTAGTGGGGCGGCCGAACTATGGCTACACCTTC
CDR3: CAGSVVGRPNYGYTF

J: TRBJ2-5
V: TRBV7-9
D: TRBD2
DNA: TGTGCCAGCAGCTCCCCAGGCAGCGGGGGGGCCCTGGAGACCCAGTACTTC
CDR3: CASSSPGSGGALETQYF

J: TRBJ2-3
V: TRBV30
D: TRBD2
DNA: TGTGCCTGGAGTGATGATCGAGCGGGGGGGCCGTTGCCGAGCCATTTTAGCACAGATACGCAGTATTTT
CDR3: CAWSDDRAGGPLPSHFSTDTQYF

J: TRBJ2-1
V: TRBV30
D: .
DNA: TGTGCCTGGAGTGCGGCGGCCAGAAGCTCCGACAATGAGCAGTTCTTC
CDR3: CAWSAAARSSDNEQFF

J: TRBJ2-5
V: TRBV11-3
D: TRBD1
DNA: TGTGCCAGCAGCGACAGGGGAGAGACCCAGTACTTC
CDR3: CASSDRGETQYF

J: TRBJ1-1
V: TRBV10-3
D: .
DNA: TGTGCCATCAGTGACCCGTTGGGTGGGAGGACTGAAGCTTTCTTT
CDR3: CAISDPLGGRTEAFF

J: TRBJ2-5
V: TRBV19
D: .
DNA: TGTGCCAGTAGTATAGATCAGGGAGGTCGGAACCAGTACTTC
CDR3: CASSIDQGGRNQYF

J: TRBJ2-7
V: TRBV2
D: .
DNA: TGTGCCAGCAGTGGACAGACCTACGAGCAGTACTTC
CDR3: CASSGQTYEQYF

J: TRBJ2-7
V: TRBV19
D: .
DNA: TGTGCCAGTAGTACGCCCCTGGGAGGGGGGAGACCCTACGAGCAGTACTTC
CDR3: CASSTPLGGGRPYEQYF

J: TRBJ2-7
V: TRBV29-1
D: .
DNA: TGCAGCGTTGGGAGCAACTACGAGCAGTACTTC
CDR3: CSVGSNYEQYF

J: TRBJ1-2
V: TRBV6-6
D: .
DNA: TGTGCCAGCAGTTACGGTCCGGAGCTAAACTATGGCTACACCTTC
CDR3: CASSYGPELNYGYTF

J: TRBJ2-3
V: TRBV7-9
D: .
DNA: TGTGCAAGCGGAGGAGATACGCAGTATTTT
CDR3: CASGGDTQYF

J: TRBJ2-7
V: TRBV6-6
D: .
DNA: TGTGCCAGCAGTTACCAAGACTTCTCCTACGAGCAGTACTTC
CDR3: CASSYQDFSYEQYF

J: TRBJ2-7
V: TRBV6-5
D: TRBD2
DNA: TGTGCCAGCAGTTACTCAGGCGGGGGTCTAGTGTACGAGCAGTACTTC
CDR3: CASSYSGGGLVYEQYF

J: TRBJ2-1
V: TRBV18
D: TRBD2
DNA: TGTGCCAGCTCACCCGCGGTCCCTAGCGGCACCGACAATGAGCAGTTCTTC
CDR3: CASSPAVPSGTDNEQFF

J: TRBJ1-2
V: TRBV29-1
D: TRBD1
DNA: TGCAGCGCTCACAGGGGAGGAGGCTACACCTTC
CDR3: CSAHRGGGYTF

J: TRBJ1-2
V: TRBV19
D: .
DNA: TGTGCCAGTACAGAGGGCTTGGTCGCCTATGGCTACACCTTC
CDR3: CASTEGLVAYGYTF

J: TRBJ1-1
V: TRBV5-1
D: .
DNA: TGCGCCAGCAGGGACTTAGACACTGAAGCTTTCTTT
CDR3: CASRDLDTEAFF

J: TRBJ2-3
V: TRBV19
D: .
DNA: TGTGCCAGTACTCCCACCGGGAGGGGGCCCGCAGATACGCAGTATTTT
CDR3: CASTPTGRGPADTQYF

J: TRBJ2-2
V: TRBV30
D: .
DNA: TGTGCCGGGAAGTTGTCATCAGGGTTCACCGGGGAGCTGTTTTTT
CDR3: CAGKLSSGFTGELFF

J: TRBJ2-7
V: TRBV28
D: .
DNA: TGTGCCAGCAGTTTCTACCTCTGCGAGCAGTACTTC
CDR3: CASSFYLCEQYF

J: TRBJ2-1
V: TRBV11-2
D: .
DNA: TGTGCCAGCAGACAAACGTGGGACTTCGACAATGAGCAGTTCTTC
CDR3: CASRQTWDFDNEQFF

J: TRBJ1-1
V: TRBV27
D: TRBD1
DNA: TGTGCCAGCAGGACGTCAGGGGGGACTGAAGCTTTCTTT
CDR3: CASRTSGGTEAFF

J: TRBJ1-1
V: TRBV7-9
D: TRBD1
DNA: TGTGCCAGCAGCCGCACTCGGGACAGGCTTGAAGCTTTCTTT
CDR3: CASSRTRDRLEAFF

J: TRBJ2-5
V: TRBV28
D: .
DNA: TGTGCCAGCAGTTTCCCGCAGTACCAAGAGACCCAGTACTTC
CDR3: CASSFPQYQETQYF

J: TRBJ2-5
V: TRBV7-2
D: .
DNA: TGTGCCAGCAGCTTCGTCGACAGGACCTTCGGGAACCAGTACTTC
CDR3: CASSFVDRTFGNQYF

J: TRBJ1-1
V: TRBV6-1
D: .
DNA: TGTGCCAGCAGTGAGGAACGGGTAAACACTGAAGCTTTCTTT
CDR3: CASSEERVNTEAFF

J: TRBJ1-5
V: TRBV27
D: .
DNA: TGTGACAGCAGCCCCTTTAGCAATCAGCCCCAGCATTTT
CDR3: CDSSPFSNQPQHF

J: TRBJ1-2
V: TRBV19
D: TRBD1
DNA: TGTGCCAGTAGTATAATGACAGGGGGCGCGAACTATGGCTACACCTTC
CDR3: CASSIMTGGANYGYTF

J: TRBJ2-7
V: TRBV4-2
D: .
DNA: TGTGCCAGCAGCCCGACTAAAGCCACCTACGAGCAGTACTTC
CDR3: CASSPTKATYEQYF

J: TRBJ1-6
V: TRBV30
D: TRBD1
DNA: TGTGCCTGGAGGGGGACAGGGGGGTTATCCTATAATTCACCCCTCCACTTT
CDR3: CAWRGTGGLSYNSPLHF